This is a list of T cell receptor beta chains from one sample in a study of CD4 T cells in relation to SARS-CoV-2 and coronaviruses. These TCRs are of unknown antigen specificity. Clones were read by immunoSEQ multiplex PCR, and TCRdb kept only the in-frame ones, dropping some. This table holds approximately 17,000 clones, about 79% found once. The specimen was CD4+ T cells from PBMCs, cultured in vitro. These receptors were collected from a human donor in good health. The CDR3 runs from the conserved cysteine through the conserved F or W. Part of the rows lack a size; the others show once, few, many or a class for expanded clones.

j_call cdr3_length v_call clone_size cdr3_aa
TRBJ2-7 11 TRBV2 few CASSYDGTPFF
TRBJ1-1 15 TRBV5-6 few CASRVVSAMNTEAFF
TRBJ2-5 17 TRBV7-9 - CASSPGLAGGWGETQYF
TRBJ2-1 15 TRBV5-4 - CASTVGGRTNNEQFF
TRBJ2-1 15 TRBV9 - CASSASVPSYNEQFF
TRBJ2-2 14 TRBV3-1/TRBV3-2 few CASSQYGGTGELFF
TRBJ2-3 17 TRBV7-9 - CASSLRGKLAATDTQYF
TRBJ2-2 14 TRBV27 - CASRGTANTGELFF
TRBJ2-7 16 TRBV7-9 few CASSSWGTSDTYEQYF
TRBJ2-3 15 TRBV5-1 - CASSLTSGRVDTQYF
TRBJ1-2 13 TRBV4-3 - CASSQEGQYGYTF
TRBJ2-1 15 TRBV4-3 - CASSRTGHPYNEQFF
TRBJ2-4 13 TRBV19 - CASSSTGPGVQYF
TRBJ2-4 17 TRBV6-2/TRBV6-3 - CASSLASRGLAKNIQYF
TRBJ1-6 13 TRBV2 - CASTPGGASPLHF
TRBJ2-7 14 TRBV18 - CASSPPVTNYEQYF
TRBJ2-3 15 TRBV7-2 - CASSRRVFSTDTQYF
TRBJ2-6 18 TRBV10-3 - CAISESGTGSSGANVLTF
TRBJ1-4 14 TRBV5-1 - CASSLGASSEKLFF
TRBJ1-2 16 TRBV7-9 - CASSLGTATSDYGYTF
TRBJ2-2 12 TRBV11-3 once CASRDHTGELFF
TRBJ2-1 14 TRBV6-6 once CASRPGQGVPRQFF
TRBJ1-1 16 TRBV19 few CASSPNAGTGAPEAFF
TRBJ2-3 12 TRBV5-5 - CASGTGTDTQYF
TRBJ2-3 14 TRBV5-1 once CASSLVISADTQYF
TRBJ1-1 14 TRBV29-1 once CSVVLNPRGTEAFF
TRBJ1-5 11 TRBV6-2/TRBV6-3 - CASSDGQPQHF
TRBJ1-4 14 TRBV6-5 - CASTAGQGWEKLFF
TRBJ2-1 15 TRBV3-1/TRBV3-2 - CASSQGPSEHNEQFF
TRBJ2-1 17 TRBV21-1 once CASSKRMSSGRANEQFF
TRBJ2-2 18 TRBV9 few CASSGGAGLARNTGELFF
TRBJ1-2 12 TRBV6-1 - CASSEAGYGYTF
TRBJ1-2 13 TRBV29-1 - CSVGTGGLAGYTF
TRBJ1-4 13 TRBV3-1/TRBV3-2 - CASSYGQVEKLFF
TRBJ2-1 16 TRBV5-6 - CASSPMGGELPSEQFF
TRBJ2-7 15 TRBV5-1 - CASSVTGTGSYEQYF
TRBJ2-3 19 TRBV4-2 - CASSQLNLLADSSTDTQYF
TRBJ2-3 15 TRBV3-1/TRBV3-2 - CASSQELAGEGAQYF
TRBJ1-5 13 TRBV4-3 - CASSQGQDQPQHF
TRBJ2-7 15 TRBV5-1 - CASSLFETGGYEQYF
TRBJ2-3 13 TRBV2 - CATRQGYTDTQYF
TRBJ2-3 13 TRBV5-1 - CASGPGITDTQYF
TRBJ2-3 16 TRBV5-1 - CASSPATGISTDTQYF
TRBJ1-1 11 TRBV12-1 once CASSFRAEAFF
TRBJ1-1 13 TRBV9 - CASSVDRDSQAFF
TRBJ2-2 16 TRBV7-3 - CASSGQGLGLTGELFF
TRBJ2-1 16 TRBV7-2 - CASSPVSGRASGEQFF
TRBJ1-2 13 TRBV12-3/TRBV12-4 - CASSIQGNYGYTF
TRBJ2-3 14 TRBV4-3 few CASSQGRRADTQYF
TRBJ1-4 14 TRBV29-1 - CSVEPDTVGEKLFF
TRBJ2-5 14 TRBV10-1 - CASSDSKLQETQYF
TRBJ1-2 16 TRBV6-1 few CASREGGLRTNYGYTF
TRBJ2-5 16 TRBV19 - CASSMKKTANPETQYF
TRBJ1-2 13 TRBV7-2 once CASSSAATTNYTF
TRBJ2-1 13 TRBV11-3 - CASSLPGYNEQFF
TRBJ1-4 15 TRBV19 - CASRPSRGTNEKLFF
TRBJ1-6 13 TRBV14 few CASNLQASSPLHF
TRBJ2-3 16 TRBV7-3 - CASSLTGPSVGDTQYF
TRBJ1-3 14 TRBV29-1 - CSVDSSGVGNTIYF